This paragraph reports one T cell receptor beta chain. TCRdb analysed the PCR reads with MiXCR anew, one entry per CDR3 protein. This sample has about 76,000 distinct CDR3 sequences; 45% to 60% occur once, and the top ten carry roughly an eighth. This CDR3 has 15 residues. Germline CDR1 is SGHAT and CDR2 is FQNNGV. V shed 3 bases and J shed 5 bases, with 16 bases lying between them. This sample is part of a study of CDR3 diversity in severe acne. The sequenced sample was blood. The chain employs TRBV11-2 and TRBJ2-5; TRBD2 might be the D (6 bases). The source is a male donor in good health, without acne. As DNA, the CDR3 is TGTGCCAGCAGCTTGAGCACGGGGGAGTGGGAGACCCAGTACTTC. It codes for CASSLSTGEWETQYF. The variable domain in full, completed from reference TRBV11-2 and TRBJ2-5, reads EAGVAQSPRYKIIEKRQSVAFWCNPISGHATLYWYQQILGQGPKLLIQFQNNGVVDDSQLPKDRFSAERLKGVDSTLKIQPAKLEDSAVYLCASSLSTGEWETQYFGPGTRLLVL.